This record looks at one T cell receptor (beta chain) sequence and its context. Its target is unknown. The CDR3 consists of 16 residues. Germline V CDR1 and CDR2: SGHAT, FQNNGV. The V and J ends lost 5 bases and 0 bases respectively, with 14 bases between them. This specimen comes from a study of shared clonotypes between healthy human individuals. Study at large: Donors, aged 18 to 49, were a couple of women and three men.

Cells designated naive CD8 were CD45RO-negative and were positively selected for CCR7, with terminally differentiated effector memory CD45RA+ cells excluded. Study-level points and caveats: An effect of sequencing depth on clonotype sharing among donors was expected.

The input for sorted-subset replicate PCRs was around 200 ng DNA, tens of thousands of T cell genomes. Profiling relied on immunoSEQ multiplex PCR, and the TCRdb table lists in-frame clones only, not all of them. This table has about 590,000 clones, over 95% appearing once. This receptor was taken from a woman under 40 in good health. The J gene is TRBJ2-4, the V gene TRBV11-2; D possibly corresponds to TRBD1 (6 bases). Sequenced material: naive CD8+ T cells sorted from blood. As DNA, the CDR3 is TGTGCCAGCAGCCTGACAGGACAGCAAGCCAAAAACATTCAGTACTTC. It yields the protein CASSLTGQQAKNIQYF.